Each of the 23 T cell receptor beta chains below was sequenced from the same sample in a study of T cells after yellow fever vaccination. In TCRdb, the 5' RACE reads were re-called with MiXCR into one record per CDR3 protein. The sample gives more than 65,000 distinct CDR3 sequences, 10% to 15% of which show up once; roughly 24% is in the top ten. The specimen was CD8+ T cells not binding an NS4B(214-222) dextramer, sorted from PBMCs, collected about 21 days after the first yellow fever vaccination. The receptors shown here come from a man younger than 35 who received the YFV17D yellow fever vaccine.

The chain links TRBV5-1 to TRBJ2-2; a weak D match, TRBD2 (6 bases). The CDR3 runs to 19 residues. The germline gives CDR1 SGHRS, CDR2 YFSETQ. V gave up 0 bases and J gave up 2 bases, with 20 bases separating them. CDR3 DNA: TGCGCCAGCAGCTTGGGAGGCGGGGACCCACTACATAACACCGGGGAGCTGTTTTTT. It translates to CASSLGGGDPLHNTGELFF.

This clonotype was seen only a few times. The chain combines TRBV27 with TRBJ2-3; 7 bases match TRBD2. CDR3 length: 14 amino acids. V lost 3 bases, J lost 0 bases, and 0 bases stayed unmatched. Germline assignment: CDR1 MNHEY and CDR2 SMNVEV (reference sequence). CDR3 in DNA: TGTGCCAGCAGTTTCGGGGGGAGCACAGATACGCAGTATTTT. It is translated as CASSFGGSTDTQYF.

In DNA form, the CDR3 reads TGTGCCAGCAGCCCACAGGTGGAGCCCCGAGATACGCAGTATTTT. This sequence encodes CASSPQVEPRDTQYF. V gene TRBV3-1 combines with J gene TRBJ2-3; D possibly corresponds to TRBD1 (5 bases). Trimming removed 4 bases at V and 5 bases at J, with 16 bases between. This CDR3 region has 15 residues. In germline, CDR1 is LGHDT, CDR2 YNNKEL (reference sequence).

The chain has TRBV4-1 and TRBJ2-7, with D perhaps matching TRBD1 (6 bases). The CDR3 is 13 amino acids. V lost 2 bases to trimming and J lost 2 bases, with 7 bases between them. The germline CDR1 and CDR2 sequences are MGHRA and YSYEKL. CDR3 bases: TGCGCCAGCAGCCAAAACAGGGCCTACGAGCAGTACTTC. Amino acid sequence: CASSQNRAYEQYF.

This clonotype was detected ten times or more. This CDR3 is CSVALRAAEQYV. The CDR3 bases are TGCAGCGTTGCTCTGAGGGCGGCCGAGCAGTACGTC. The gene calls are TRBV29-1 and TRBJ2-7, with D possibly being TRBD2 (5 bases). Germline values: CDR1 SQVTM, CDR2 ANQGSEA. Trimming cost V 4 bases and J 6 bases, with 13 bases left between them. This CDR3 is built from 12 residues.

Concerning this clonotype itself: One junction end disagrees with the germline gene, perhaps due to a read error. The genes are TRBV10-3 and TRBJ2-3, with D tentatively TRBD1 or TRBD2 (6 bases each). The CDR3 is 15 amino acids. From germline, CDR1 is ENHRY and CDR2 SYGVKD. Here the CDR3 DNA reads TGTGCCATCAGTCAGTCGTCGGGGGCAACAGATACGCAGTATTTT. This gives the protein CAISQSSGATDTQYF.

The CDR3 loop is CASSLSGPSYEQYF. DNA of the CDR3: TGTGCCAGCAGTTTATCGGGCCCCTCCTACGAGCAGTACTTC. The chain is built from TRBV12-3 or TRBV12-4 and TRBJ2-7; D is uncertain. Trimming took 2 bases from V and 0 from J, leaving 8 bases between them. The CDR3 is 14 amino acids.

This clonotype was observed a handful of times. The genes are TRBV7-6 and TRBJ2-3; 8 bases map to TRBD1. Germline lookup yields CDR1 SGHVS and CDR2 FNYEAQ. CDR3 size: 15 residues. Trimming removed 2 bases from V and 4 bases from J; junction bases left unmatched: 5. The DNA for the CDR3 is TGTGCCAGCAGCTTACCCGGACAGGGCGCAGATACGCAGTATTTT. Amino acids: CASSLPGQGADTQYF.

In its sample, this clonotype was seen a few times. The chain has TRBV6-1 and TRBJ2-1; 8 positions match TRBD2. From germline, CDR1 is MNHNS and CDR2 SASEGT. The CDR3 runs 18 residues. Unmatched junction bases numbered 12, after V lost 5 bases and J lost 0 bases. CDR3 amino acids: CASSPSGQLAASYNEQFF. The CDR3, as DNA: TGTGCCAGCAGTCCCAGCGGCCAACTAGCGGCCTCCTACAATGAGCAGTTCTTC.

This clonotype was counted once. CDR3 sequence reads: CASIREMNTGELFF. DNA of the CDR3: TGTGCCAGCATCAGGGAGATGAACACCGGGGAGCTGTTTTTT. The chain joins TRBV6-2 or TRBV6-3 to TRBJ2-2; D tentatively fits TRBD1 or TRBD2 (5 bases each). Germline V gene lookup returns CDR1 MNHEY and CDR2 SVGEGT. The CDR3 has 14 amino acids. Trimming stripped 7 bases from V and 1 base from J, with 10 bases between.

Many counts were recorded for this clonotype. The V call is TRBV4-1, the J call TRBJ1-4, with D unresolved. V shed 1 base and J shed 7 bases, with 16 bases lying between them. This CDR3 spans 16 amino acids. Germline loops: CDR1 MGHRA, CDR2 YSYEKL. This CDR3 is CASSQGMGFGGEKLFF. The CDR3 DNA follows: TGCGCCAGCAGCCAAGGAATGGGGTTTGGAGGTGAAAAACTGTTTTTT.

The V gene is TRBV25-1, the J gene TRBJ1-1, with D maybe TRBD1 (6 bases). The CDR3 consists of 15 residues. Germline V gene lookup returns CDR1 MGHDK and CDR2 SYGVNS. V gave up 7 bases and J gave up 3 bases, with 18 bases separating them. The CDR3 here is CASTPVGGLDTEAFF. In DNA form, the CDR3 reads TGTGCCAGCACCCCGGTAGGGGGGCTGGACACTGAAGCTTTCTTT.

This clonotype showed up just a few times. The chain is built from TRBV2 and TRBJ2-7; tentatively, D is TRBD1 (5 bases). Per the germline V gene, CDR1 is SNHLY and CDR2 is FYNNEI. Between the trimmed V and J ends, which lost 6 bases and 6 bases, there was a span of 12 bases. This CDR3 is 12 amino acids long. The CDR3 sequence is CASRLQVGEQYF. DNA for the CDR3: TGTGCCAGCAGATTACAGGTTGGCGAGCAGTACTTC.

This clonotype was counted only a few times. This chain joins TRBV5-1 and TRBJ2-7; no reliable D call. From germline, CDR1 is SGHRS and CDR2 YFSETQ. This CDR3 spans 13 amino acids. V dropped 2 bases and J dropped 2 bases, with 8 bases sitting between them. The CDR3 DNA is TGCGCCAGCAGCTTCGGGCGAGCCTACGAGCAGTACTTC. Translated: CASSFGRAYEQYF.

This clonotype was seen a few times. The chain combines TRBV6-5 with TRBJ2-7, with 8 bases that match TRBD1. V gave up 2 bases and J gave up 2 bases; unmatched junction bases: 8. CDR1 MNHEY and CDR2 SVGAGI come from the germline V gene. There are 16 residues in the CDR3. The chain's CDR3 is CASSYRVRQGTYEQYF. The CDR3 DNA sequence: TGTGCCAGCAGTTACCGTGTCAGACAGGGGACCTACGAGCAGTACTTC.

Only a few counts were recorded for this clonotype. The chain recombines TRBV6-5 with TRBJ2-1; TRBD2 matches 10 bases. The CDR3 totals 17 residues. Germline assignment: CDR1 MNHEY and CDR2 SVGAGI. V gave up 0 bases and J gave up 5 bases; unmatched junction bases: 7. In DNA form, the CDR3 reads TGTGCCAGCAGTTACTCAGTCCTAGCGGGGGTCCACAATGAGCAGTTCTTC. Its translation is CASSYSVLAGVHNEQFF.

The chain recombines TRBV6-5 with TRBJ2-3; 8 nucleotides line up with TRBD2. This CDR3 comprises 18 residues. After removal of 0 bases from V and 2 bases from J, the junction contained 10 bases not matched to a gene. Germline CDR1 MNHEY, CDR2 SVGAGI. Written as DNA, the CDR3 is TGTGCCAGCAGTTACTCGCGGGGGGCGCGACTCTTCACAGATACGCAGTATTTT. This sequence encodes CASSYSRGARLFTDTQYF.

This clonotype occurred a few times. The V gene is TRBV4-2, the J gene TRBJ2-2; tentative D call: TRBD2 (6 bases). The CDR3 extends over 16 amino acids. The germline V gene has CDR1 LGHNA and CDR2 YNFKEQ. Trimming removed 1 base at V and 6 bases at J, with 15 bases between. The CDR3 DNA reads TGTGCCAGCAGCCAAGGGGGACTCCCGGCCCCCGGGGAGCTGTTTTTT. Its translation: CASSQGGLPAPGELFF.

CDR3 bases: TGTGCCAGCAGCGAACAAGGGGGGTCCGGTCTCAATGAGCAGTTCTTC. It codes for CASSEQGGSGLNEQFF. The gene calls are TRBV7-8 and TRBJ2-1; perhaps D is TRBD1 or TRBD2 (6 bases each). The CDR3 is 16 residues long. V lost 5 bases and J 6 bases, leaving 20 bases between the germline ends. Germline V gene sequence: CDR1 SGHVS, CDR2 FQNEAQ.

The chain couples TRBV18 to TRBJ2-2, with D possibly being TRBD1 (6 bases). The V end lost 3 bases, the J end lost 1 base, and 15 bases lay between the germline ends. Germline V gene sequence: CDR1 KGHSH, CDR2 LQKENI. The length of the CDR3 is 17 residues. CDR3 amino acids: CASSPPAGERNTGELFF. CDR3 DNA: TGTGCCAGCTCACCCCCCGCAGGGGAGAGGAACACCGGGGAGCTGTTTTTT.

The chain is built from TRBV4-1 and TRBJ1-6; D is unresolved. There are 15 residues in the CDR3. The V end was cut by 1 base, the J end by 4 bases, with 8 bases between. Germline lookup yields CDR1 MGHRA and CDR2 YSYEKL. The CDR3 protein is CASSQGREYNSPLHF. The DNA for the CDR3 is TGCGCCAGCAGCCAAGGAAGGGAGTATAATTCACCCCTCCACTTT.

This clonotype was observed a few times. The chain employs TRBV10-2 and TRBJ2-3; no definite D call. Trimming left V 9 bases short and J 6 bases short, with 7 bases between. The CDR3 contains 10 residues. The germline V gene encodes CDR1 WSHSY and CDR2 SAAADI. CDR3 region: CASHSDTQYF. The CDR3 coding sequence is TGCGCCAGTCATTCGGATACGCAGTATTTT.

This clonotype was counted between two and nine times. The chain carries TRBV29-1 and TRBJ1-2, with a possible D match to TRBD1 (5 bases). Germline lookup yields CDR1 SQVTM and CDR2 ANQGSEA. Trimming removed 0 bases from V and 3 bases from J, with 14 bases in between. The CDR3 totals 15 residues. CDR3 region: CSVEDFGTGDYGYTF. The CDR3 DNA reads TGCAGCGTTGAAGACTTTGGGACCGGCGACTATGGCTACACCTTC.